This T cell receptor beta chain is from a study of blood T cell repertoires in COVID-19. Study details: Both acute and convalescent COVID-19 samples were obtained from the United States, Italy and Spain. PBMCs, B-cell-depleted T cells, or T cells were the source of the cDNA or gDNA that made up the material.

The protocol was immunoSEQ multiplex PCR, while the TCRdb copy is restricted to in-frame clones and leaves out a portion. The data contain almost 250,000 clones, approximately 86% of them singletons. This CDR3 region has 13 residues. The germline gives CDR1 SEHNR, CDR2 FQNEAQ (reference sequence). Deletions cut 6 bases from V and 4 bases from J, with 12 bases between. The sample taken for sequencing was PBMCs or T cells enriched from blood (not recorded which). The receptor's source is a woman in her 50s who had recovered from COVID-19. The rearrangement links TRBV7-9 to TRBJ1-1; D gene unclear. The CDR3 sequence: CASSSQEGTEAFF. Written as DNA, the CDR3 is TGTGCCAGCAGTTCACAAGAGGGCACTGAAGCTTTCTTT.